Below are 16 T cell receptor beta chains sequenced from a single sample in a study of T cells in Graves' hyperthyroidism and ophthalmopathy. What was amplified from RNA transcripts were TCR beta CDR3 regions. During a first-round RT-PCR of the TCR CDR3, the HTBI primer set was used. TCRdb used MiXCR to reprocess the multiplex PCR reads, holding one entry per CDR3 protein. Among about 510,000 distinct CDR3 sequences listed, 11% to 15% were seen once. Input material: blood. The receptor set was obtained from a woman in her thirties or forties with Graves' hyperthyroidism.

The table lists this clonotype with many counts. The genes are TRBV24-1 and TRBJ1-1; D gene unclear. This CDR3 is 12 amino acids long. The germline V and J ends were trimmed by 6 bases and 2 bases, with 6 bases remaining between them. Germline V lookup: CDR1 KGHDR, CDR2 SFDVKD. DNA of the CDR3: TGTGCCACCAGTCGTGGAAACACTGAAGCTTTCTTT. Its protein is CATSRGNTEAFF.

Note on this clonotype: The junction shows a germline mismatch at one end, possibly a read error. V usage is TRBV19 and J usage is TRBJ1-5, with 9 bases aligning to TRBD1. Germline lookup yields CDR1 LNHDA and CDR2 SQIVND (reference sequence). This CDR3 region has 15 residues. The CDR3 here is CASSTTGTGFQPHHF. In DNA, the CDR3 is TGTGCCAGTAGTACCACCGGGACAGGGTTTCAGCCCCATCATTTT.

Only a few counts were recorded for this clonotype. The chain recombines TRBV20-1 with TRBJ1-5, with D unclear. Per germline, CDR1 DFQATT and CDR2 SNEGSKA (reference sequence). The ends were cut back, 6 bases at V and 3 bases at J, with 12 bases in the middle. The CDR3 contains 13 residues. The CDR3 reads CSASRAVNQPQHF. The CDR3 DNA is TGCAGTGCGTCACGGGCAGTCAATCAGCCCCAGCATTTT.

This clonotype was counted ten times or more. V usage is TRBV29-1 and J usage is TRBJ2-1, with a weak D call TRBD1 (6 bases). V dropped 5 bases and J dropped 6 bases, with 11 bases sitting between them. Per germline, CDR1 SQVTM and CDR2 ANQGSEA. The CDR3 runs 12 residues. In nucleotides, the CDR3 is TGCAGCGTTCAACAGGGCCCCAATGAGCAGTTCTTC. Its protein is CSVQQGPNEQFF.

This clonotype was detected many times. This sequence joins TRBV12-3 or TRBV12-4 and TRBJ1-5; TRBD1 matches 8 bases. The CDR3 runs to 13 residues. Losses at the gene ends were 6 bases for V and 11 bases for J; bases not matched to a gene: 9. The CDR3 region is CASRPTTGAAQHF. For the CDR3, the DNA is TGTGCCAGCAGGCCGACGACAGGGGCGGCCCAGCATTTT.

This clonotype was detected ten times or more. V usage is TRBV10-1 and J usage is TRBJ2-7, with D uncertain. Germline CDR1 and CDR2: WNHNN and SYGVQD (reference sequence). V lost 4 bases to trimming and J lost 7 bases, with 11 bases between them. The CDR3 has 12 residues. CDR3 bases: TGCGCCAGCAGTGGGAAGATGAGGGAGCAGTACTTC. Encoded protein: CASSGKMREQYF.

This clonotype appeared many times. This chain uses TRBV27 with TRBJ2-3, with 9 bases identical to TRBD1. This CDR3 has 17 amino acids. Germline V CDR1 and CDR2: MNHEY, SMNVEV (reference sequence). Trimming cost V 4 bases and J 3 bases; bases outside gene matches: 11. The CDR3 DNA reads TGTGCCAGCAGTTACGGTACCGGACAGGGGATAACAGATACGCAGTATTTT. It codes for CASSYGTGQGITDTQYF.

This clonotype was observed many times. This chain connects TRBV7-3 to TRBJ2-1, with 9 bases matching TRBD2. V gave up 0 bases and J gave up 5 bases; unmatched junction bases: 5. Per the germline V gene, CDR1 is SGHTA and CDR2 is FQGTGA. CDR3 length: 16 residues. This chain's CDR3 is CASSLTAGLADNEQFF. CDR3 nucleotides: TGTGCCAGCAGCTTAACGGCGGGACTAGCAGACAATGAGCAGTTCTTC.

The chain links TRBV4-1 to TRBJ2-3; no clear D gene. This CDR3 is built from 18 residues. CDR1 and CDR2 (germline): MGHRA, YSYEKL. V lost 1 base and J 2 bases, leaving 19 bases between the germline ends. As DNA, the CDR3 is TGCGCCAGCAGCCAAGTTGATATGGGAATTAGACTCACAGATACGCAGTATTTT. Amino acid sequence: CASSQVDMGIRLTDTQYF.

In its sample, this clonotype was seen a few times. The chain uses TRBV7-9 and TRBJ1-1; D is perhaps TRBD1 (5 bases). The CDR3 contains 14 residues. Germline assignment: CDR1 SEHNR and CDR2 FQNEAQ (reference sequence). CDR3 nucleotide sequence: TGTGCTTCAAAACCGCCCGGGGGGAACACTGAAGCTTTCTTT. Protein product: CASKPPGGNTEAFF.

CDR3 amino acids: CASSQVSSGRDNEQFF. The CDR3 region has the DNA TGTGCCAGCAGCCAAGTCTCCAGCGGGAGGGACAATGAGCAGTTCTTC. This rearrangement joins TRBV4-2 to TRBJ2-1, with 10 bases fitting TRBD2. Germline trimming cut 1 base from V and 5 bases from J; bases unmatched to any gene: 5. The CDR3 runs to 16 residues. Germline V gives CDR1 LGHNA, CDR2 YNFKEQ.

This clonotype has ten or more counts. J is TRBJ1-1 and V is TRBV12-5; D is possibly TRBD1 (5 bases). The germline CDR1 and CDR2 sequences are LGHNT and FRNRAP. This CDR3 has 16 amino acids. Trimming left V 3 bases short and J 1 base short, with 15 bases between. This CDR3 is CASGFFGGAKNTEAFF. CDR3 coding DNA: TGTGCTAGTGGTTTCTTCGGGGGTGCGAAGAACACTGAAGCTTTCTTT.

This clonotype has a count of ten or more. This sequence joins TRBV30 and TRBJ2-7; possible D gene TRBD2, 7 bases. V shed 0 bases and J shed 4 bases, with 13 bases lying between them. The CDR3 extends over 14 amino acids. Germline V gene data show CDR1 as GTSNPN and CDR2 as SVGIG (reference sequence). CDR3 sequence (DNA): TGTGCCTGGAGTGTTGGGGGGGCCGGTTACGAGCAGTACTTC. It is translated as CAWSVGGAGYEQYF.

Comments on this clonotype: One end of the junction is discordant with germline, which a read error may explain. CDR3 bases: TGTGCTAGCAGCTTAACGCTTTCGGGCAATGAGCAGTTCTTC. This codes for CASSLTLSGNEQFF. The gene calls are TRBV7-7 and TRBJ2-1; no definite D call. Germline V gene data show CDR1 as SSHAT and CDR2 as FNYEAQ (reference sequence). CDR3 length: 14 amino acids.

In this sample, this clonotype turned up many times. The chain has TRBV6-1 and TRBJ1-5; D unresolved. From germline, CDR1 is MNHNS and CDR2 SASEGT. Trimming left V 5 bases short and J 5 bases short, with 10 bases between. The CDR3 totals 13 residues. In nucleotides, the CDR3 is TGTGCCAGCAGTTTGAACATTGATCAGCCCCAGCATTTT. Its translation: CASSLNIDQPQHF.

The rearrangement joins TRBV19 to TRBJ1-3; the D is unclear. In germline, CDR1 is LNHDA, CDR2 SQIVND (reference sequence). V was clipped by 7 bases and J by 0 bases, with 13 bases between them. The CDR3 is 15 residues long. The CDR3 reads CASITSVRSGNTIYF. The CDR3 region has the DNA TGTGCCAGTATTACCTCGGTCCGCTCTGGAAACACCATATATTTT.